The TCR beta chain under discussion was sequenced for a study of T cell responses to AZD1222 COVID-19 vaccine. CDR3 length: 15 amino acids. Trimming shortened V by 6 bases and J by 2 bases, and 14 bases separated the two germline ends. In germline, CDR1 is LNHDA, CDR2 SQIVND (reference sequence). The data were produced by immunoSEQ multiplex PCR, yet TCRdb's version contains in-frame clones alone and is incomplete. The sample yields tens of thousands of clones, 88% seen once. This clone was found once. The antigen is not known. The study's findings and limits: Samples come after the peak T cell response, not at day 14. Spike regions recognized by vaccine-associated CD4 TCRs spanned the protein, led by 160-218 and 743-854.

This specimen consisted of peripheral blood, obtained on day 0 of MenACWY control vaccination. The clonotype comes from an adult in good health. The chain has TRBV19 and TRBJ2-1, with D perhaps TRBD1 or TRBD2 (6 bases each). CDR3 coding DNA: TGTGCCAGTAGCGAAACAGGGAGGACCTACAATGAGCAGTTCTTC. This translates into CASSETGRTYNEQFF.